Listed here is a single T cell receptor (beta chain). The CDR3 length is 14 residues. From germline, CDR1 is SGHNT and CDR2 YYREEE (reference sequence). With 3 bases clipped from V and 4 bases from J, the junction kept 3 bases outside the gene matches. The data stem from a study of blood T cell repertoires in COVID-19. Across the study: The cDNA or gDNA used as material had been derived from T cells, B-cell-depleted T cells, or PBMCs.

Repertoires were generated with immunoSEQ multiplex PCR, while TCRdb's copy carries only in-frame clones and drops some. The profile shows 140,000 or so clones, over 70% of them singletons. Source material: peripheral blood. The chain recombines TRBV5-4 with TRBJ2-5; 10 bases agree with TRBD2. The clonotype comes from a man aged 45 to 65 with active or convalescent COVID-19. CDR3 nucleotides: TGTGCCAGCAGCTCTAGCGGGAGAAGAGAGACCCAGTACTTC. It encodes CASSSSGRRETQYF. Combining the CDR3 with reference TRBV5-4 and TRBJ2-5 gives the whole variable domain ETGVTQSPTHLIKTRGQQVTLRCSSQSGHNTVSWYQQALGQGPQFIFQYYREEENGRGNFPPRFSGLQFPNYSSELNVNALELDDSALYLCASSSSGRRETQYFGPGTRLLVL.